These 32 T cell receptor beta chains came from one sample sequenced in a study of cytomegalovirus exposure and HLA in healthy donors. PCR primers comprised 60 Vbeta and 13 Jbeta primers. The assay was immunoSEQ multiplex PCR, and TCRdb's table has in-frame clones only and misses some. The sample records approximately 100,000 clones, more than 65% being singletons. Sequenced material: PBMCs. The receptors shown here come from a woman between 45 and 65 years old in good health and CMV-seropositive.

The genes are TRBV7-9 and TRBJ1-2; D call uncertain. Germline loops: CDR1 SEHNR, CDR2 FQNEAQ (reference sequence). CDR3 length: 14 amino acids. V was shortened by 5 bases and J by 3 bases, with 13 bases between the two germline ends. The CDR3 nucleotides are TGTGCCAGCAGCCCAAGCGGCAAAGACTATGGCTACACCTTC. This codes for CASSPSGKDYGYTF.

The CDR3 DNA reads TGTGCCAGCCGACCGAGGGGGCTAGCGGGAAAGTTTTTATACGAGCAGTACTTC. This codes for CASRPRGLAGKFLYEQYF. The chain combines TRBV2 with TRBJ2-7; 9 positions agree with TRBD2. Germline loops: CDR1 SNHLY, CDR2 FYNNEI. J gave up 4 bases and V 8 bases, and 21 bases lay outside the gene matches. CDR3 size: 18 residues.

This chain connects TRBV30 to TRBJ1-5, with 8 bases that match TRBD1. The germline gives CDR1 GTSNPN, CDR2 SVGIG (reference sequence). This CDR3 is 15 amino acids long. The V segment lost 0 bases and the J segment 6 bases; nucleotides outside the gene matches: 7. CDR3 loop: CAWSVIRGLVQPQHF. Written as DNA, the CDR3 is TGTGCCTGGAGTGTTATCAGGGGGCTGGTTCAGCCCCAGCATTTT.

The V call is TRBV7-6, the J call TRBJ1-2, with D uncertain. CDR1 and CDR2 from the germline V gene are SGHVS and FNYEAQ. V shed 4 bases and J shed 8 bases, with 14 bases lying between them. CDR3 length: 13 residues. The CDR3 nucleotides read TGTGCCAGCAGCTCGACCGCGATGAGGGGCTACACCTTC. This codes for CASSSTAMRGYTF.

In its sample, this clone was seen once. This chain uses TRBV28 with TRBJ1-2, with D maybe TRBD1 (5 bases). Germline CDR1 is MDHEN and CDR2 is SYDVKM. V lost 2 bases and J 1 base, leaving 14 bases between the germline ends. The CDR3 covers 16 residues. CDR3 DNA sequence: TGTGCCAGCAGTTTAAACCCCTCGGGGGGTAACTATGGCTACACCTTC. Amino acids: CASSLNPSGGNYGYTF.

V usage is TRBV27 and J usage is TRBJ2-7, with 8 positions matching TRBD2. CDR3 length equals 14 residues. The trim removed 2 bases at V and 2 bases at J, leaving 2 bases unmatched. Germline V gives CDR1 MNHEY, CDR2 SMNVEV (reference sequence). Here the CDR3 reads CASSLRGGAYEQYF. DNA of the CDR3: TGTGCCAGCAGTTTACGGGGGGGTGCCTACGAGCAGTACTTC.

V gene TRBV19 combines with J gene TRBJ1-5, with a possible D match to TRBD1 (6 bases). The CDR3 has 17 amino acids. Trimming removed 3 bases at V and 1 base at J, with 16 bases between. CDR1 and CDR2 (germline): LNHDA, SQIVND (reference sequence). The CDR3 spells CASSIPYREGSNQPQHF. The CDR3 DNA sequence: TGTGCCAGTAGTATCCCTTACAGGGAAGGGAGCAATCAGCCCCAGCATTTT.

This clone was seen a few times. This chain connects TRBV7-2 to TRBJ1-4; 10 bases fit TRBD1. Germline-derived CDR1 and CDR2 are SGHTA and FQGNSA. V shed 5 bases, J shed 6 bases, and the junction held 6 bases outside the gene matches. CDR3 length: 15 residues. The CDR3 region has the DNA TGTGCCAGCAGCCCCCAGACAGGGGGCTATGAAAAACTGTTTTTT. Amino acids: CASSPQTGGYEKLFF. Variable domain in full (rest from reference TRBV7-2 and TRBJ1-4): GAGVSQSPSNKVTEKGKDVELRCDPISGHTALYWYRQSLGQGLEFLIYFQGNSAPDKSGLPSDRFSAERTGGSVSTLTIQRTQQEDSAVYLCASSPQTGGYEKLFFGSGTQLSVL.

The chain's CDR3 is CASSQDQGTGYGYTF. The CDR3 DNA is TGCGCCAGCAGCCAAGATCAGGGAACAGGGTATGGCTACACCTTC. The chain uses TRBV4-1 and TRBJ1-2; tentative D call: TRBD1 (6 bases). The length of the CDR3 is 15 residues. V was shortened by 0 bases and J by 5 bases, with 13 bases between the two germline ends. CDR1 MGHRA and CDR2 YSYEKL come from the germline V gene.

The chain couples TRBV4-1 to TRBJ2-7; the D gene is possibly TRBD1 (5 bases). Germline CDR1 is MGHRA and CDR2 is YSYEKL. Between the trimmed V and J ends, which lost 3 bases and 3 bases, there was a span of 9 bases. The CDR3 is 13 amino acids. The CDR3 DNA follows: TGCGCCAGCAGCCAGGGGCTTATCTACGAGCAGTACTTC. Translated, it gives CASSQGLIYEQYF.

The chain combines TRBV7-2 with TRBJ2-7; a weak D match, TRBD1 (5 bases). The CDR3 is made up of 15 amino acids. Germline CDR1 and CDR2: SGHTA and FQGNSA. Trimming left V 1 base short and J 3 bases short, with 13 bases between. CDR3 bases: TGTGCCAGCAGCTTAGGAGTCAGGGAAGTCTACGAGCAGTACTTC. Its protein is CASSLGVREVYEQYF.

The chain couples TRBV2 to TRBJ2-7; 13 nucleotides align to TRBD2. The CDR3 loop spans 16 amino acids. Germline CDR1 reads SNHLY; CDR2 reads FYNNEI. The V gene end was trimmed by 6 bases and the J gene end by 7 bases; junction bases not matched to a gene: 12. As DNA, the CDR3 is TGTGCCAGCAGGAAGTTGAGGACTAGCGGGAGAGGGGAGCAGTACTTC. Encoded protein: CASRKLRTSGRGEQYF. Full variable domain (missing parts from reference TRBV2 and TRBJ2-7): EPEVTQTPSHQVTQMGQEVILRCVPISNHLYFYWYRQILGQKVEFLVSFYNNEISEKSEIFDDQFSVERPDGSNFTLKIRSTKLEDSAMYFCASRKLRTSGRGEQYFGPGTRLTVT.

The chain carries TRBV6-5 and TRBJ2-7; tentatively, D is TRBD2 (7 bases). This CDR3 has 15 amino acids. The germline V gene has CDR1 MNHEY and CDR2 SVGAGI. V lost 6 bases, J lost 0 bases, and 15 bases lay in between. The CDR3 nucleotides are TGTGCCAGCAGCGAGGAGGGGGGGAGCTCCTACGAGCAGTACTTC. It encodes CASSEEGGSSYEQYF.

This clone was seen more than once but under ten times. This rearrangement joins TRBV27 to TRBJ2-3; D may be TRBD2 (7 bases). Germline CDR1 and CDR2: MNHEY and SMNVEV (reference sequence). V lost 4 bases, J lost 4 bases, and 18 bases lay in between. CDR3 size: 16 residues. The CDR3 DNA follows: TGTGCCAGCAGTTCCTCTGGCGGGGGCATCCCAGATACGCAGTATTTT. Its translation is CASSSSGGGIPDTQYF.

The DNA of the CDR3 is TGTGCCAGCAGCTATCTCGGACAGCACACTGAAGCTTTCTTT. Translating it yields CASSYLGQHTEAFF. V usage is TRBV5-4 and J usage is TRBJ1-1, with a tentative D call TRBD1 (6 bases). From germline, CDR1 is SGHNT and CDR2 YYREEE (reference sequence). Trimming left V 3 bases short and J 3 bases short, with 12 bases between. The CDR3 has 14 residues.

V usage is TRBV9 and J usage is TRBJ2-6; the match to TRBD1 covers 8 bases. The junction had 8 bases not matched to a gene; V was cut back by 3 bases and J by 0 bases. Looked up from germline, CDR1 is SGDLS and CDR2 is YYNGEE. There are 18 residues in the CDR3. CDR3 protein: CASSGSGTGYSGANVLTF. In DNA, the CDR3 is TGTGCCAGCAGCGGATCCGGGACAGGATACTCTGGGGCCAACGTCCTGACTTTC.

In its sample, this clone was seen once. V is TRBV4-1 and J is TRBJ2-7, with 7 bases fitting TRBD1. The CDR3 extends over 17 amino acids. The germline V gene has CDR1 MGHRA and CDR2 YSYEKL. The V gene end was trimmed by 2 bases and the J gene end by 3 bases; junction bases not matched to a gene: 13. CDR3 in amino acids: CASSQPPGTADYYEQYF. The CDR3 nucleotides read TGCGCCAGCAGCCAACCCCCCGGGACAGCTGACTACTACGAGCAGTACTTC.

The chain uses TRBV10-2 and TRBJ2-2, with 9 bases fitting TRBD2. Germline assignment: CDR1 WSHSY and CDR2 SAAADI. Trimming at V came to 4 bases and at J to 7 bases, leaving 7 bases not matched to a gene. The CDR3 is 15 residues long. The CDR3, as DNA: TGCGCCAGCAGTGGCAGCGGGAGGTCGAACGGGGAGCTGTTTTTT. It is translated as CASSGSGRSNGELFF.

This clone has a handful of counts. The CDR3 is CAWSPPWDRERKLFF. In DNA, the CDR3 is TGTGCCTGGAGTCCTCCCTGGGACAGGGAAAGAAAACTGTTTTTT. The chain uses TRBV30 and TRBJ1-4, with 9 positions matching TRBD1. Germline CDR1 and CDR2: GTSNPN and SVGIG (reference sequence). Germline trimming cut 2 bases from V and 10 bases from J; bases unmatched to any gene: 11. The CDR3 extends over 15 amino acids.

The chain has TRBV5-5 and TRBJ1-5; no reliable D call. The V gene lost 2 bases and the J gene lost 4 bases, with 4 bases spanning the gap. CDR1 and CDR2 from the germline V gene are SGHKS and YYEKEE (reference sequence). The CDR3 totals 12 residues. The DNA of the CDR3 is TGTGCCAGCAGCTTTATAAATCAGCCCCAGCATTTT. Amino acid sequence: CASSFINQPQHF. The full variable domain, in which reference TRBV5-5 and TRBJ1-5 provide the parts outside the CDR3, is DAGVTQSPTHLIKTRGQQVTLRCSPISGHKSVSWYQQVLGQGPQFIFQYYEKEERGRGNFPDRFSARQFPNYSSELNVNALLLGDSALYLCASSFINQPQHFGDGTRLSIL.

The count of this clone is one. This chain joins TRBV6-5 and TRBJ2-7; D is unresolved. The CDR3 sequence is 13 residues long. Deletions cut 4 bases from V and 3 bases from J, with 10 bases between. CDR1 is MNHEY, CDR2 SVGAGI, per germline. The CDR3 nucleotides are TGTGCCAGCAGTTTATCCTCAGTCTACGAGCAGTACTTC. Protein: CASSLSSVYEQYF.

This clone was observed once. The genes are TRBV30 and TRBJ2-7; 8 positions agree with TRBD2. This CDR3 contains 17 residues. The trim removed 0 bases at V and 2 bases at J, leaving 12 bases unmatched. The germline V gene encodes CDR1 GTSNPN and CDR2 SVGIG (reference sequence). This CDR3 is CAWSVPPVAGYTYEQYF. Here the CDR3 DNA reads TGTGCCTGGAGTGTACCCCCGGTAGCGGGGTACACCTACGAGCAGTACTTC.

The CDR3: CATSMGGSSGNTIYF. The CDR3 DNA reads TGTGCCACCTCGATGGGGGGGTCCTCTGGAAACACCATATATTTT. The chain employs TRBV15 and TRBJ1-3, with a weak D call TRBD1 (5 bases). V was trimmed by 8 bases and J by 0 bases, leaving 14 bases between them. CDR3 length: 15 amino acids. In germline, CDR1 is LNHNV, CDR2 YYDKDF (reference sequence).

V and J are TRBV2 and TRBJ1-4; no clear D gene. Germline V CDR1 and CDR2: SNHLY, FYNNEI. V was trimmed by 4 bases and J by 2 bases, leaving 8 bases between them. The CDR3 totals 14 residues. In nucleotides, the CDR3 is TGTGCCAGCAGTGGGTGGCGGACTAATGAAAAACTGTTTTTT. Protein product: CASSGWRTNEKLFF.

This clone turned up a few times. The germline gene is not matched at one end of the junction; a read error may be the cause. V is TRBV7-9 and J is TRBJ2-2; the match to TRBD1 covers 8 bases. This CDR3 comprises 17 residues. CDR1 is SEHNR, CDR2 FQNEAQ, per germline (reference sequence). The CDR3 loop reads CSSSPRDRSPFTGELFF. The CDR3 bases are TGTTCCAGCAGCCCTAGGGACAGGAGCCCTTTCACCGGGGAGCTGTTTTTT.

J is TRBJ2-5 and V is TRBV5-4, with 8 nucleotides matching TRBD2. Germline CDR1 is SGHNT and CDR2 is YYREEE (reference sequence). This CDR3 region has 13 residues. V trimming: 4 bases; J trimming: 5 bases; junction bases outside the gene matches: 4. The CDR3 nucleotides read TGTGCCAGCAGCCTGACGGGAGGGGAGACCCAGTACTTC. Protein: CASSLTGGETQYF. Drawing the rest from reference TRBV5-4 and TRBJ2-5, the complete variable domain is ETGVTQSPTHLIKTRGQQVTLRCSSQSGHNTVSWYQQALGQGPQFIFQYYREEENGRGNFPPRFSGLQFPNYSSELNVNALELDDSALYLCASSLTGGETQYFGPGTRLLVL.

CDR3 region: CASSPPRGTSGLQETQYF. CDR3 coding DNA: TGTGCCAGCTCACCACCGAGAGGCACTAGCGGTTTACAAGAGACCCAGTACTTC. This chain uses TRBV18 with TRBJ2-5, with 8 bases lining up with TRBD2. The germline gives CDR1 KGHSH, CDR2 LQKENI. V gave up 0 bases and J gave up 2 bases; unmatched junction bases: 11. This CDR3 spans 18 amino acids.

The chain combines TRBV30 with TRBJ1-3; D gene unclear. Germline CDR1 reads GTSNPN; CDR2 reads SVGIG (reference sequence). V dropped 8 bases and J dropped 4 bases, with 9 bases sitting between them. CDR3 length equals 11 residues. CDR3 nucleotides: TGTGCCCGCTCTCAGGGAAACACCATATATTTT. It translates to CARSQGNTIYF.

This chain connects TRBV25-1 to TRBJ1-2; 8 nucleotides line up with TRBD1. CDR1 and CDR2 (germline): MGHDK, SYGVNS. V shed 6 bases, J shed 8 bases, and the junction held 5 bases outside the gene matches. The CDR3 consists of 12 residues. The CDR3 bases are TGTGCCAGCAGACAGGGGGAAGAGGGCTACACCTTC. Translated, it gives CASRQGEEGYTF.

This clone was seen once. The chain has TRBV18 and TRBJ1-1; D is possibly TRBD1 (5 bases). This CDR3 contains 16 residues. Trimming shortened V by 3 bases and J by 0 bases, and 14 bases separated the two germline ends. Looked up from germline, CDR1 is KGHSH and CDR2 is LQKENI. CDR3 bases: TGTGCCAGCTCACCGGGGGGAGGGCGGATGAACACTGAAGCTTTCTTT. Translated: CASSPGGGRMNTEAFF.

This chain joins TRBV5-1 and TRBJ1-1; TRBD1 matches at 9 bases. The CDR3 sequence is 15 residues long. Germline V lookup: CDR1 SGHRS, CDR2 YFSETQ. V shed 4 bases, J shed 1 base, and the junction held 5 bases outside the gene matches. CDR3 protein: CASSPGQGWNTEAFF. CDR3 nucleotide sequence: TGCGCCAGCAGCCCTGGACAGGGGTGGAACACTGAAGCTTTCTTT.

The CDR3 DNA sequence: TGTGCCAGCAGCGTATTCGGGGGTGCGAACACCGGGGAGCTGTTTTTT. It specifies CASSVFGGANTGELFF. V usage is TRBV9 and J usage is TRBJ2-2; a weak D match, TRBD2 (6 bases). This CDR3 contains 16 residues. The V gene lost 1 base and the J gene lost 0 bases, with 10 bases spanning the gap. The germline V gene has CDR1 SGDLS and CDR2 YYNGEE.